The 13 T cell receptor beta chains given below trace back to one sample, sequenced in a study of blood T cell repertoires in COVID-19 (dated by TCRdb to the early 2020s). The library came from the immunoSEQ multiplex PCR assay. Sourced from immuneACCESS, this table was stored by TCRdb with only in-frame sequences that have V and J called. A share of the clones is absent; for the studies checked, an unresolved V gene accounts for under half, and the remainder has no known explanation. The sample table shows around 340,000 clones, and around 83% are seen once. The ten largest clones represent under 3% of the sample. Sequenced sample: peripheral blood. The receptors originated from a man younger than 45 with active or convalescent COVID-19.

This clone appeared a few times. The CDR3 protein is CASSSLSPTSGGTYEQYF. DNA for the CDR3: TGTGCCAGCAGTTCCCTCTCCCCCACTAGCGGGGGGACCTACGAGCAGTACTTC. The chain has TRBV6-2 or TRBV6-3 and TRBJ2-7; 12 bases agree with TRBD2. Germline V gene lookup returns CDR1 MNHEY and CDR2 SVGEGT. The trim removed 4 bases at V and 2 bases at J, leaving 12 bases unmatched. This CDR3 spans 18 amino acids.

The chain couples TRBV2 to TRBJ2-4, with D hard to call. Trimming took 6 bases from V and 0 from J, leaving 6 bases between them. Per the germline V gene, CDR1 is SNHLY and CDR2 is FYNNEI. This CDR3 region has 13 residues. The CDR3 reads CASRTLAKNIQYF. CDR3 DNA sequence: TGTGCCAGCAGGACACTAGCCAAAAACATTCAGTACTTC.

This clone occurred once. The J gene is TRBJ1-1, the V gene TRBV6-6, with 8 positions matching TRBD1. This CDR3 has 14 amino acids. Per germline, CDR1 MNHNY and CDR2 SVGAGI (reference sequence). V lost 7 bases to trimming and J lost 5 bases; unmatched junction nucleotides: 9. The CDR3 spells CASKWTGSSTEAFF. The CDR3 region has the DNA TGTGCCAGCAAATGGACAGGGTCCTCGACTGAAGCTTTCTTT.

As to this clone: This same CDR3 is encoded by further DNA sequences in the sample. This chain links TRBV7-2 with TRBJ2-3; D ambiguous. Trimming stripped 1 base from V and 1 base from J, with 9 bases between. This CDR3 is 15 amino acids long. Per germline, CDR1 SGHTA and CDR2 FQGNSA. The CDR3 nucleotides read TGTGCCAGCAGCTTAGGTGGTCGGGGCACAGATACGCAGTATTTT. It encodes CASSLGGRGTDTQYF.

The chain is built from TRBV7-9 and TRBJ2-7, with D perhaps TRBD1 (8 bases). V was shortened by 0 bases and J by 0 bases, with 18 bases between the two germline ends. Germline loops: CDR1 SEHNR, CDR2 FQNEAQ (reference sequence). This CDR3 comprises 18 residues. The CDR3 nucleotides read TGTGCCAGCAGCTTAGCGCGGGGGACAGGAACTTTCTCCTACGAGCAGTACTTC. This gives the protein CASSLARGTGTFSYEQYF. The whole variable domain, filled in from reference TRBV7-9 and TRBJ2-7, reads DTGVSQNPRHKITKRGQNVTFRCDPISEHNRLYWYRQTLGQGPEFLTYFQNEAQLEKSRLLSDRFSAERPKGSFSTLEIQRTEQGDSAMYLCASSLARGTGTFSYEQYFGPGTRLTVT.

In its sample, this clone was seen once. The chain couples TRBV7-9 to TRBJ2-3; 12 bases agree with TRBD2. This CDR3 is 20 amino acids long. The V and J ends lost 5 bases and 1 base, in that order; junction bases with no gene match: 16. The germline V gene has CDR1 SEHNR and CDR2 FQNEAQ (reference sequence). This CDR3 reads CASSTIPTSGRSFRTDTQYF. CDR3 in DNA: TGTGCCAGCAGCACCATTCCCACTAGCGGGAGGTCTTTTCGCACAGATACGCAGTATTTT.

This sequence joins TRBV19 and TRBJ1-3, with a tentative D call TRBD1 (5 bases). From germline, CDR1 is LNHDA and CDR2 SQIVND (reference sequence). The CDR3 is 13 residues long. Trimming pared 10 bases from V and 0 bases from J, leaving 10 bases between. CDR3 residues: CATLGGSGNTIYF. CDR3 DNA: TGTGCCACTCTCGGGGGCTCTGGAAACACCATATATTTT.

V is TRBV5-1 and J is TRBJ1-1, with D perhaps matching TRBD1 (5 bases). Germline CDR1 is SGHRS and CDR2 is YFSETQ. The germline V and J ends were trimmed by 4 bases and 1 base, with 14 bases remaining between them. CDR3 length: 15 amino acids. The CDR3 protein is CASSPEGRGNTEAFF. The CDR3 coding sequence is TGCGCCAGCAGCCCTGAGGGGAGGGGGAACACTGAAGCTTTCTTT.

This rearrangement joins TRBV28 to TRBJ1-5; 7 nucleotides align to TRBD1. Trimming at V came to 6 bases and at J to 7 bases, leaving 3 bases not matched to a gene. CDR1 and CDR2 (germline): MDHEN, SYDVKM. There are 12 residues in the CDR3. Here the CDR3 DNA reads TGTGCCAGCAGGACAGGGACCCAGCCCCAGCATTTT. Its translation is CASRTGTQPQHF.

V is TRBV5-1 and J is TRBJ1-2; TRBD1 matches at 9 bases. The ends lost 4 bases at V and 8 bases at J; junction bases unmatched: 12. This CDR3 contains 15 residues. CDR1 and CDR2 (germline): SGHRS, YFSETQ. The chain's CDR3 is CASSRDRVEDEGYTF. The CDR3 DNA reads as TGCGCCAGCAGCCGGGACAGGGTTGAGGATGAGGGCTACACCTTC.

In nucleotides, the CDR3 is TGTGCCACCCGAGGCGGCAGGAGCGGAACCTATGGCTACACCTTC. Its translation: CATRGGRSGTYGYTF. The V call is TRBV15, the J call TRBJ1-2; no clear D gene. V lost 8 bases and J lost 4, with 20 bases in between. The germline gives CDR1 LNHNV, CDR2 YYDKDF (reference sequence). The CDR3 length is 15 residues.

The CDR3 nucleotides are TGTGCCAGCAGTGCGATGACAGGGTCGGAGTACTTC. This gives the protein CASSAMTGSEYF. This chain connects TRBV28 to TRBJ2-4, with 7 nucleotides matching TRBD1. Germline V lookup: CDR1 MDHEN, CDR2 SYDVKM. V was clipped by 5 bases and J by 14 bases; unmatched bases: 9. The CDR3 has 12 amino acids.

This clone was recorded only once. The chain recombines TRBV7-6 with TRBJ1-1; 8 bases match TRBD1. This CDR3 has 15 residues. J gave up 5 bases and V 2 bases, and 7 bases lay outside the gene matches. In germline, CDR1 is SGHVS, CDR2 FNYEAQ. CDR3 sequence reads: CASSLFRGRVTEAFF. CDR3 in DNA: TGTGCCAGCAGCTTATTCAGGGGGCGGGTTACTGAAGCTTTCTTT. Full variable domain (remainder filled in from reference TRBV7-6 and TRBJ1-1): GAGVSQSPRYKVTKRGQDVALRCDPISGHVSLYWYRQALGQGPEFLTYFNYEAQQDKSGLPNDRFSAERPEGSISTLTIQRTEQRDSAMYRCASSLFRGRVTEAFFGQGTRLTVV.